The clone carrying this TCR beta chain was seen at least ten times. Its specificity is unknown. This CDR3 is built from 17 residues. The germline V and J ends were trimmed by 3 bases and 3 bases, with 17 bases remaining between them. This record comes from a study of T cell repertoires in cytomegalovirus infection. Whole-study context: Through public TCR beta signatures, both CMV infection and matching HLA type were indicated. Study-level results: Identification of carriers of CMV plus the relevant HLA was performed using cumulative public TCR beta family frequency. Within the response measured ex vivo, HLA-C-restricted CMV-specific TCR beta clonotypes were dominant.

TCRdb re-analysed the reads in MiXCR, keeping a single row per CDR3 protein. The profile shows some 680,000 distinct CDR3 sequences, 35% to 45% of them singletons. The chain uses TRBV12-3 or TRBV12-4 and TRBJ2-2; a weak D match, TRBD2 (5 bases). This sequence originates from a human donor in good health (CMV status not recorded). Some clones in this sample may be carry-over from other donors' samples. The sequenced material came from PBMCs. CDR3 sequence: CASSLRNRGLHTGELFF. The DNA of the CDR3 is TGTGCCAGCAGTTTGAGGAACCGAGGACTCCACACCGGGGAGCTGTTTTTT.